This T cell receptor beta chain was captured in a study of cytomegalovirus exposure and HLA in healthy donors. Looking at the study overall: The same platform as the roughly 700 first-cohort repertoires was used for the roughly 130 validation repertoires, a later analysis reported.

Study-level findings and limits: The authors confirmed in vitro that a few CMV-associated chains were specific for CMV antigens.

Sequenced by immunoSEQ multiplex PCR; TCRdb stores in-frame clones only, minus some. The table shows tens of thousands of clones, with 91% occurring only once. As for this clone: Its antigen remains unidentified.

V was pared by 2 bases and J by 1 base, with 11 bases between. The CDR3 has 15 residues. CDR1 is SEHNR, CDR2 FQNEAQ, per germline (reference sequence). The TCR comes from a man in his late teens or twenties in good health and CMV-seronegative. This chain uses TRBV7-9 with TRBJ1-1, with D uncertain. Sequencing was carried out using PBMCs. CDR3 amino acids: CASSLSGNRNTEAFF. In nucleotides, the CDR3 is TGTGCCAGCAGCTTATCGGGAAATCGGAACACTGAAGCTTTCTTT.